The following is a T cell receptor (beta chain) sequence with its context. Germline CDR1 and CDR2: KGHSH and LQKENI. CDR3 length equals 13 residues. Deletions cut 2 bases from V and 7 bases from J, with 9 bases between. This specimen belongs to a study of radiotherapy plus CTLA-4 blockade in lung cancer. Method: immunoSEQ multiplex PCR; TCRdb's copy keeps in-frame clones and lacks some. The sample has roughly 90,000 clones; around 90% are singletons. Sequenced here: peripheral blood, sampled from a patient treated with radiotherapy plus ipilimumab. The receptor comes from a human donor with non-small cell lung cancer that progressed on radiotherapy plus ipilimumab. The chain couples TRBV18 to TRBJ1-5; a weak D match, TRBD1 (5 bases). This chain's CDR3 is CASSPGGGQPQHF. CDR3 nucleotides: TGTGCCAGCTCACCAGGCGGGGGGCAGCCCCAGCATTTT.